This T cell receptor (beta chain) emerged from a study of blood T cell repertoires in COVID-19 (dated by TCRdb to 2020 to 2022). In the study overall: Samples covering the acute and convalescent phases of COVID-19 were provided by collaborators in the United States, Italy and Spain. A de-identified subject ID, COVID-19 status, age in years and sex were almost always included in the sample metadata. The repertoires were released in a freely available public database meant as a resource for research on the immune response to SARS-CoV-2. Samples were obtained from the ongoing ImmuneRACE study (first 160 participants) and from some 1,300 subjects provided by 6 global collaborators. HLA class I and class II types, where available, came from metadata supplied by the sample provider rather than from assay-based typing. Subjects who had been exposed to COVID-19, were actively infected with it, or had recovered from it provided the deeply sampled blood TCRbeta repertoires that made up the dataset. The material from the prospective study consisted of cDNA or gDNA derived from T cells, B-cell-depleted T cells, or PBMCs. Broad study findings and their caveats: How much clinical and demographic metadata was included differed by source and by participant, and the metadata was provided uncurated.

Collaborating institutions collected whole blood in K2EDTA tubes following their own protocols. For TCRbeta analysis, collaborator samples were shipped as frozen whole blood, as isolated PBMCs, or as DNA extracted from either sample type. Unmatched junction bases come to 7, with V trimmed by 1 base and J by 6 bases. CDR1 and CDR2, looked up from the germline V gene (reference sequence), are MNHEY and SMNVEV. The CDR3, cysteine through phenylalanine, is 17 amino acids long. The kept DNA is CDR3 alone, 51 bases in frame from the first base. TCRbeta CDR3 regions were amplified from genomic DNA by means of the immunoSEQ Assay, a bias-controlled multiplex PCR. Per the original workflow: Within the assay, amplification of reference gene primers was used to estimate how many nucleated cells each sample contained. To quantify the absolute abundance of each unique TCRbeta CDR3 rearrangement, sequence reads were collapsed and filtered. For each sample, productive Simpson clonality was calculated as the square root of Simpson's diversity index across productive rearrangements. Imported from immuneACCESS, the table was reduced by TCRdb to in-frame sequences with V and J called. These copies leave out some clones; in studies compared against another copy, an unresolved V gene accounts for under half, and the cause of the remainder is not known. That table is the source of V, J and clone size, and D and trimming were worked out from the DNA. The sample yields around 250,000 clones; around four fifths were counted once. 1.5% to 2% of the sample lies in the top ten.

Note on this clone: Its antigen has not been determined. Base quality data are lacking; no much larger clone is found one base away.

Specimen: peripheral blood. The origin of this receptor is a woman aged 80 or older with acute or convalescent COVID-19. The chain joins TRBV27 to TRBJ1-5, with TRBD1 identical over 12 junction bases. CDR3 sequence: CASSLFGTGGDRQPQHF. Here is the DNA: TGTGCCAGCAGTTTATTCGGGACAGGGGGCGATCGTCAGCCCCAGCATTTT.